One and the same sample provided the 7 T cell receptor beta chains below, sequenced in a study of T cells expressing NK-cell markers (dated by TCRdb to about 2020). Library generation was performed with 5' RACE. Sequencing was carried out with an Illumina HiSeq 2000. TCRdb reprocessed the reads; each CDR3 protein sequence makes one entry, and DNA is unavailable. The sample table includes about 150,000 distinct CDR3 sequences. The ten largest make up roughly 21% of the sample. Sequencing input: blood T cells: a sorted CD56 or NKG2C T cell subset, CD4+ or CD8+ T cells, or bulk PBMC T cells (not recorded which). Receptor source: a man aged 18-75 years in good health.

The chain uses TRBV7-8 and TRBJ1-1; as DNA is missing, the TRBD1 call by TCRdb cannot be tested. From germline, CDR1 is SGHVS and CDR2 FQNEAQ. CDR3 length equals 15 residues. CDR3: CASSPPGEVTLSAFF.

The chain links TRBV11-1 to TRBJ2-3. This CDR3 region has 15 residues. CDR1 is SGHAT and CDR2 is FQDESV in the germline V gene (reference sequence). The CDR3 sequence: CASSFIPVSTDTQYF.

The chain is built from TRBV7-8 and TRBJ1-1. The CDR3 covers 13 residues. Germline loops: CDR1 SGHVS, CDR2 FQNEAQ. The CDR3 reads CASSTESGTEAFF.

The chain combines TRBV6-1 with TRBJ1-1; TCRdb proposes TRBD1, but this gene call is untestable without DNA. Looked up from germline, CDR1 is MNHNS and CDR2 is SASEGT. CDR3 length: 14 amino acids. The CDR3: CASSDRQGNTEAFF.

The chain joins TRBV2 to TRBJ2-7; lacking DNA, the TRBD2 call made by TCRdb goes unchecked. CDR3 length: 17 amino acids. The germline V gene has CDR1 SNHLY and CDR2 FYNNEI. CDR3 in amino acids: CASSGLAGGSLSYEQYF.

This chain's CDR3 is CASSLVGFGLFTGELFF. The chain uses TRBV5-1 and TRBJ2-2. Germline V gene sequence: CDR1 SGHRS, CDR2 YFSETQ. The CDR3 is 17 residues long.

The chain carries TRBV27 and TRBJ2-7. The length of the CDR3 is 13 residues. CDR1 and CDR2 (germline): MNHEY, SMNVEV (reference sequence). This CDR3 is CASSRVGPKEQYF.